A single sample gave rise to the 19 T cell receptor beta chains below, sequenced in a study of cytomegalovirus exposure and HLA in healthy donors. PCR primers comprised 60 Vbeta and 13 Jbeta primers. Data came from immunoSEQ multiplex PCR; TCRdb stores just in-frame clones and leaves some out. The sample holds roughly 180,000 clones, roughly four fifths seen once. The sample taken for sequencing was PBMCs. The receptor source for this set is a female donor in good health and CMV-seronegative.

The V call is TRBV4-1, the J call TRBJ1-3; D is uncertain. Per germline, CDR1 MGHRA and CDR2 YSYEKL. The CDR3 has 13 residues. V gave up 5 bases and J gave up 2 bases, with 7 bases separating them. CDR3: CASSEAAGNTIYF. Here the CDR3 DNA reads TGCGCCAGCAGCGAGGCCGCTGGAAACACCATATATTTT.

As DNA, the CDR3 is TGCAGCGTTTGGGACAGGCGGGGTTCGGGGAACACTGAAGCTTTCTTT. Its translation is CSVWDRRGSGNTEAFF. The gene calls are TRBV29-1 and TRBJ1-1, with 8 bases identical to TRBD1. The CDR3 sequence is 16 residues long. Germline-derived CDR1 and CDR2 are SQVTM and ANQGSEA. J gave up 1 base and V 5 bases, and 12 bases lay outside the gene matches.

The chain employs TRBV6-1 and TRBJ1-5, with 10 bases that match TRBD1. CDR1 MNHNS and CDR2 SASEGT come from the germline V gene. With 8 bases clipped from V and 2 bases from J, the junction kept 6 bases outside the gene matches. This CDR3 is 15 amino acids long. CDR3 protein: CASGPGTGGNQPQHF. The DNA of the CDR3 is TGTGCCAGCGGTCCCGGGACAGGGGGCAATCAGCCCCAGCATTTT.

The chain couples TRBV2 to TRBJ2-1; D may be TRBD2 (6 bases). V was trimmed by 6 bases and J by 4 bases, leaving 7 bases between them. This CDR3 is built from 12 residues. Germline V gene data show CDR1 as SNHLY and CDR2 as FYNNEI. The CDR3 reads CASRGGYNEQFF. The CDR3 nucleotides are TGTGCCAGCAGGGGAGGATACAATGAGCAGTTCTTC.

This clone has only a few counts. The chain combines TRBV11-2 with TRBJ2-1; D perhaps matches TRBD1 (6 bases). Germline V gene lookup returns CDR1 SGHAT and CDR2 FQNNGV. This CDR3 is 12 amino acids long. Deletions cut 6 bases from V and 6 bases from J, with 9 bases between. The chain's CDR3 is CASRTGPNEQFF. The CDR3 DNA sequence: TGTGCCAGCAGGACAGGTCCCAATGAGCAGTTCTTC.

The genes are TRBV11-2 and TRBJ2-2; D is perhaps TRBD2 (5 bases). Germline V lookup: CDR1 SGHAT, CDR2 FQNNGV. The CDR3 is 17 amino acids. With 4 bases removed from V and 3 bases from J, the gap between germline ends came to 18 bases. The CDR3 spells CASSSLILVIDTGELFF. Written as DNA, the CDR3 is TGTGCCAGCAGCTCCCTCATACTAGTGATAGACACCGGGGAGCTGTTTTTT. Full variable domain (missing parts from reference TRBV11-2 and TRBJ2-2): EAGVAQSPRYKIIEKRQSVAFWCNPISGHATLYWYQQILGQGPKLLIQFQNNGVVDDSQLPKDRFSAERLKGVDSTLKIQPAKLEDSAVYLCASSSLILVIDTGELFFGEGSRLTVL.

The chain employs TRBV4-3 and TRBJ2-3; D possibly corresponds to TRBD2 (5 bases). Trimming took 4 bases from V and 4 from J, leaving 12 bases between them. The V gene's germline CDR1 is LGHNA and CDR2 YSLEER. The CDR3 loop spans 14 amino acids. CDR3 sequence: CASSLRSGSDTQYF. The CDR3 nucleotides are TGCGCCAGCAGCCTCCGATCGGGGTCAGATACGCAGTATTTT.

This clone has only a few counts. The V and J genes are TRBV27 and TRBJ1-1; a possible D gene is TRBD1 (5 bases). The CDR3 extends over 14 amino acids. The ends were cut back, 2 bases at V and 5 bases at J, with 12 bases in the middle. Germline CDR1 reads MNHEY; CDR2 reads SMNVEV (reference sequence). The CDR3 region is CASSLRQKGTEAFF. Here the CDR3 DNA reads TGTGCCAGCAGTTTACGTCAGAAGGGGACTGAAGCTTTCTTT.

In its sample, this clone was seen a few times. The CDR3 region has the DNA TGTGCCAGCAGCTTAGCGGGGGGGCGAATTGCGCAGTATTTT. Translation: CASSLAGGRIAQYF. V and J are TRBV7-2 and TRBJ2-3; D is perhaps TRBD2 (7 bases). The CDR3 sequence is 14 residues long. V shed 0 bases and J shed 10 bases, with 14 bases lying between them. Germline V CDR1 and CDR2: SGHTA, FQGNSA.

The chain carries TRBV6-6 and TRBJ1-6; D is ambiguous. The V gene's germline CDR1 is MNHNY and CDR2 SVGAGI (reference sequence). V gave up 0 bases and J gave up 7 bases, with 10 bases separating them. The CDR3 has 15 amino acids. Here the CDR3 DNA reads TGTGCCAGCAGTTACTCGTCAGGTGTAAATTCACCCCTCCACTTT. Its protein product is CASSYSSGVNSPLHF.

The J gene is TRBJ2-5, the V gene TRBV19; possibly TRBD1 for D (6 bases). V was shortened by 3 bases and J by 5 bases, with 16 bases between the two germline ends. Germline V gene lookup returns CDR1 LNHDA and CDR2 SQIVND (reference sequence). The CDR3 has 15 amino acids. CDR3 amino acids: CASSMGGQRGETQYF. The CDR3 DNA reads TGTGCCAGTAGTATGGGTGGACAAAGGGGGGAGACCCAGTACTTC.

This chain joins TRBV5-1 and TRBJ1-2, with 7 positions matching TRBD1. The CDR3 totals 15 residues. Germline V gene data show CDR1 as SGHRS and CDR2 as YFSETQ. With 4 bases clipped from V and 2 bases from J, the junction kept 8 bases outside the gene matches. CDR3 sequence reads: CASSPRQGANYGYTF. CDR3 in DNA: TGCGCCAGCAGCCCGAGACAGGGAGCCAACTATGGCTACACCTTC. Filled out from reference TRBV5-1 and TRBJ1-2, the complete variable domain reads KAGVTQTPRYLIKTRGQQVTLSCSPISGHRSVSWYQQTPGQGLQFLFEYFSETQRNKGNFPGRFSGRQFSNSRSEMNVSTLELGDSALYLCASSPRQGANYGYTFGSGTRLTVV.

The rearrangement uses TRBV5-1 and TRBJ2-7; 8 bases fit TRBD1. The junction had 10 bases not matched to a gene; V was cut back by 0 bases and J by 5 bases. The CDR3 consists of 16 residues. Germline lookup yields CDR1 SGHRS and CDR2 YFSETQ. In DNA, the CDR3 is TGCGCCAGCAGCTTGGGGGATCTGGACAGGGCCCACGAGCAGTACTTC. It specifies CASSLGDLDRAHEQYF. The full variable domain, rest sourced from reference TRBV5-1 and TRBJ2-7, is KAGVTQTPRYLIKTRGQQVTLSCSPISGHRSVSWYQQTPGQGLQFLFEYFSETQRNKGNFPGRFSGRQFSNSRSEMNVSTLELGDSALYLCASSLGDLDRAHEQYFGPGTRLTVT.

The genes are TRBV7-6 and TRBJ2-1; 9 bases align to TRBD2. The germline gives CDR1 SGHVS, CDR2 FNYEAQ. V was pared by 4 bases and J by 5 bases, with 12 bases of the junction left unmatched. This CDR3 spans 17 amino acids. In DNA, the CDR3 is TGTGCCAGCAGCTCCCGGCCGCGGGAGGGCCCGAACAATGAGCAGTTCTTC. Protein: CASSSRPREGPNNEQFF.

The genes are TRBV6-6 and TRBJ2-2; TRBD2 is a possible D gene (5 bases). Germline CDR1 MNHNY, CDR2 SVGAGI (reference sequence). V lost 4 bases and J lost 3, with 12 bases in between. The CDR3 is 15 residues long. CDR3 bases: TGTGCCAGCAGTTCCCTGACCGGGGACACCGGGGAGCTGTTTTTT. It translates to CASSSLTGDTGELFF.

The chain couples TRBV30 to TRBJ1-2; D gene uncertain. The CDR3 contains 13 residues. In germline, CDR1 is GTSNPN, CDR2 SVGIG (reference sequence). V was cut by 0 bases and J by 4 bases, with 9 bases left in between. This chain's CDR3 is CAWSVPSGYGYTF. The DNA of the CDR3 is TGTGCCTGGAGTGTTCCCAGCGGCTATGGCTACACCTTC.

V and J are TRBV5-1 and TRBJ1-2, with D possibly TRBD1 on 5 matching bases. CDR3 length equals 15 residues. CDR1 and CDR2 (germline): SGHRS, YFSETQ. V lost 0 bases, J lost 5 bases, and 14 bases lay in between. The CDR3 here is CASSLEGKPPYGYTF. In nucleotides, the CDR3 is TGCGCCAGCAGCTTGGAGGGGAAGCCCCCTTATGGCTACACCTTC.

The rearrangement uses TRBV9 and TRBJ1-5; TRBD1 matches at 7 bases. Germline lookup yields CDR1 SGDLS and CDR2 YYNGEE. J gave up 7 bases and V 0 bases, and 7 bases lay outside the gene matches. The length of the CDR3 is 15 residues. CDR3 in amino acids: CASSVGSGGEQPQHF. CDR3 DNA sequence: TGTGCCAGCAGCGTAGGGTCAGGGGGAGAGCAGCCCCAGCATTTT.

This clone has only a few counts. The genes are TRBV7-2 and TRBJ1-6; D possibly corresponds to TRBD1 (5 bases). The CDR3 extends over 16 amino acids. CDR1 is SGHTA and CDR2 is FQGNSA in the germline V gene. With 4 bases removed from V and 12 bases from J, the gap between germline ends came to 22 bases. For the CDR3, the DNA is TGTGCCAGCAGCTCCGCAGGACACCTTCTTTCGTTACCCCTCCACTTT. Amino acid sequence: CASSSAGHLLSLPLHF. Using reference TRBV7-2 and TRBJ1-6 for the parts outside the CDR3, the full variable domain is GAGVSQSPSNKVTEKGKDVELRCDPISGHTALYWYRQSLGQGLEFLIYFQGNSAPDKSGLPSDRFSAERTGGSVSTLTIQRTQQEDSAVYLCASSSAGHLLSLPLHFGNGTRLTVT.